This TCR beta chain was identified during a study of cytomegalovirus exposure and HLA in healthy donors (dated 2017 in TCRdb). Turning to the overall study: An earlier analysis of approximately 600 of the donors reported about 290 Gb of sequence data and 100 million to 140 million unique TCR beta sequences from 150 million to 200 million T cells. Besides the first cohort of roughly 660 subjects, a separate validation cohort made up of some 110 different subjects was used. HLA typing included class I and class II loci at four-digit resolution. Among about 370 genotyped donors of the cohort, an average of approximately 220,000 unique TCR beta nucleotide sequences was sequenced per donor, of which roughly 17% were non-productive. The study aimed to test whether cataloging public T cell receptors could reveal signatures of past pathogen exposure. The study combined high-throughput TCR immunosequencing, statistical association of individual TCRs with disease status, and machine learning to predict cytomegalovirus infection status. The number of donors typed differed by locus, with about 629-630 for A, B, C, DRB1 and DQB1, around 560 for DQA1, over 600 for DPA1, and some 440 for DPB1. An early release that covered more than 550 HLA-typed donors contained 250 to 350 gigabases of sequencing data and tens of millions of unique TCR sequences. A handful of DR-DQ haplotypes were handled as single units for association and clustering because linkage in the cohort was strong. Rather than using new phenotypic data, the later analysis identified candidate immune exposures from TCR beta sequences and from how often those sequences occurred across donors. The study used immunosequencing to profile the T cell repertoires of approximately 640 subjects and linked those repertoires to cytomegalovirus serostatus. The genetic ancestry cluster associated with self-reported Caucasian donors included 80% to 90% of the roughly 400 genotyped donors. All discovery cohort repertoires had been generated using a single sequencing platform. An earlier analysis of 587 of the donors used high-throughput TCR beta sequencing to judge whether each TCR beta V gene segment behaved as functional or pseudogenic. A later analysis re-analyzed previously published TCR beta repertoires from 660 or so donors and added high-resolution HLA genotyping to study TCR occurrence patterns. Donor age, sex, ethnicity and CMV serostatus were compiled together with the repertoire data. In a later genetic analysis, genome-wide SNP genotypes for about 55% of the roughly 700 donors were used, and that subset was treated as a discovery cohort. Paper-wide results and their limitations: According to the authors, the approach could potentially be generalized to other disease states and immunological phenotypes. The study listed 150 to 200 TCR beta chains as associated with cytomegalovirus. While some public TCRs were present in many individuals, most TCR sequences turned up only very rarely across donors. The presence/absence analyses assumed that sequencing depth was roughly uniform across donors, and that assumption may not be true. In vitro tests confirmed that a few of the cytomegalovirus-associated TCR beta chains recognize cytomegalovirus antigens. Strong co-occurrence of HLA alleles, especially DR and DQ, made assigning TCR associations to individual alleles difficult. According to a later analysis, most CMV-associated TCR beta chains appeared to be HLA-restricted, and the HLA associations seemed to be driven largely by CMV exposure. The earlier analysis of 450 to 700 of the donors excluded roughly 17 rarely observed V segments, including chromosome 9 orphons, because counts were too low. A later genetic analysis reported fewer N-insertions in productive TCRs among donors in an Asian-associated ancestry cluster than the 666-donor mean. In an earlier analysis of around 600 of the donors, most TCR beta V segments were observed in productive rearrangements about 87% or about 30% of the time, broadly matching IMGT annotations. Because the 87-base-pair reads could not distinguish some IMGT-functional V segments, including TRBV6-2 and TRBV6-3, those segments were excluded. A later analysis associated 16,951 TCR beta sequences with specific HLA alleles at a false discovery rate of 0.05. Immune exposure information for the cohort was limited to CMV serostatus. V-gene and J-gene trimming of TCR beta chains was associated with a missense DCLRE1C variant in a later genetic analysis, and the association was replicated in an independent cohort. Correlated functional status among segregating V segments might reflect linkage disequilibrium, but an unknown experimental factor could not be ruled out. A cluster of highly shared sequence variants was judged likely to be a technical artifact of the sequencing pipeline. In a later analysis, HLA-associated TCR beta chains were found to be more clonally expanded and to have lower generation probabilities than equally common non-associated chains. A further reported finding was that TCR beta sequences accurately predicted the HLA-A and HLA-B alleles for most subjects in the first cohort. The classifier was reported to diagnose cytomegalovirus status with high specificity and sensitivity in both the original cohort and the validation cohort. According to a later analysis, TCR association rates differed among HLA loci, with DRB1 alleles showing the most associated TCRs and HLA-C alleles showing the fewest. In this cohort, only TCR beta chains were sequenced, and detectable features were limited by the absence of alpha or paired-chain data. According to a later analysis, parvovirus B19, influenza, CMV and Epstein-Barr virus appeared linked to several top co-occurrence clusters. Because HLA typing was missing for some donors at each locus, association tests included only the typed subset.

This clone was seen a few times. The antigen this receptor binds is unknown. Base qualities were left out, and no much larger clone turns up one base away. To prepare the library, the immunoSEQ multiplex PCR assay was applied. For the multiplex PCR, a mixture combining 60 forward primers for TCR Vbeta segments and 13 reverse primers for TCR Jbeta segments was used. A multiplex PCR assay on genomic DNA amplified the CDR3 region of rearranged TCR beta genes. The amplified TCR beta libraries were sequenced on the Illumina HiSeq System as 87-base-pair reads. Turning to the authors' computational methods: Across the roughly 640 repertoires, a later analysis counted 80 million or so unique TCR beta chains, some 11 million of which were shared by at least two donors. Raw reads were error-corrected and collapsed into unique sequences by a nearest-neighbor algorithm in which closely related sequences were merged to remove PCR and sequencing errors. Alignment of CDR3 sequences to IMGT reference sequences was used to assign V, D and J gene segments. For a sequence to be retained, a match of at least six nucleotides to both a V gene segment and a J gene segment was required. A rearrangement counted as productive if the CDR3 had no stop codons and remained in frame with V and J, and every other rearrangement counted as non-productive. Following IMGT convention, CDR3 was defined as the stretch from the second conserved V-encoded cysteine to the conserved J-encoded phenylalanine. In an earlier analysis of some 550 of the donors, sequences lacking an unambiguous match to a single V gene segment were excluded. In an earlier analysis of approximately 590 of the donors, a V segment was called functional when productive rearrangements were above 56.7%, and segregating when the standard deviation between donors exceeded 5%. To diagnose cytomegalovirus status from the catalog of TCR beta chain sequences, a statistical classification framework was built. V and J gene assignment, in a later analysis, came from comparing TCR nucleotide sequences with IMGT/GENE-DB human TR gene sequences. In a later analysis, CDR3 sequences and most-parsimonious VDJ recombination scenarios were assigned using the TCRdist pipeline. In a later analysis, each TCR beta chain was defined by its CDR3 amino acid sequence together with its V-gene family, and reads without a unique V-gene family were excluded. To address suspected cross-contamination and a sequencing artifact, a later analysis removed some 620 highly shared, low-generation-probability nucleotide sequences. In a later analysis, a clonal expansion index for each public chain was calculated from normalized within-repertoire ranks of inferred template counts. In a later analysis, generation probabilities were computed with a VDJ recombination model fitted to out-of-frame rearrangements, and the resulting probabilities were checked against IGoR. Hypergeometric tests were used in a later analysis to score TCR-TCR, TCR-HLA and TCR-CMV co-occurrence, with a repertoire-size bias correction applied to the TCR pairs. A later analysis estimated false discovery rates by permuting HLA or CMV assignments 20 times. A later analysis grouped co-occurring TCRs with DBSCAN, adding TCRdist sequence similarity when clustering within HLA-allele-positive subsets. Repertoires with fewer than 30,000 or more than 120,000 public chains, plus five repertoires with anomalous nucleotide sharing, were excluded from co-occurrence clustering. This is the immuneACCESS table as TCRdb keeps it, with only in-frame sequences that have V and J called. A part of the clones is gone; compared with another copy, unresolved V genes explain less than half, and the rest is unexplained. V, J and clone size reflect that table, while D and trimming were determined from the DNA. This sample is represented by more than 100,000 clones; about 80% of them were singletons. Over 25% of the sample is held by the ten biggest clonotypes.

The CDR3 runs 20 residues from the cysteine to the phenylalanine. CDR3 DNA is the only sequence kept; it has 60 bases, read in frame from the first base. V is pruned by 5 bases and J by 2 bases, leaving 19 bases of the junction without a gene match. The CDR1 and CDR2 encoded by the germline V gene are MDHEN and SYDVKM. The cohort was made up of 666 healthy bone marrow donors. Cohort members were all nominally healthy when sampled, although unrecorded immune exposures were likely present. The donor tested CMV seropositive, placing the donor among the 289 seropositive members of the cohort. A peripheral blood sample was provided by each donor, and peripheral blood mononuclear cells were used for TCR beta sequencing. Genomic DNA extraction from the blood cell samples was performed with the Qiagen DNeasy Blood Extraction Kit.

Sequencing was carried out using PBMCs. Recombination connected TRBV28 to TRBJ1-4; the central 8 bases match TRBD1. The TCR comes from a man in his sixties in good health and CMV-seropositive. The DNA is as follows: TGTGCCAGCAGTCTCTTGGATATTGCCGCAGGGGGCTCGACTAATGAAAAACTGTTTTTT. It encodes CASSLLDIAAGGSTNEKLFF.